What follows are 18 T cell receptor beta chains derived from one specimen sequenced in a study of shared clonotypes between healthy human individuals. Produced via immunoSEQ multiplex PCR; TCRdb's table is partial and in-frame only. The repertoire holds around 2,000,000 clones, with roughly 94% as singletons. Sample: naive CD4+ T cells sorted from blood. Subset here: CD45RA+ positively selected. Receptors originate from a man in his late teens or twenties in good health.

The chain couples TRBV7-9 to TRBJ2-2; the D is unclear. The V gene's germline CDR1 is SEHNR and CDR2 FQNEAQ (reference sequence). This CDR3 is built from 15 residues. Between the trimmed V and J ends, which lost 3 bases and 1 base, there was a span of 9 bases. CDR3 loop: CASSLLTENTGELFF. CDR3 in DNA: TGTGCCAGCAGCTTGTTAACAGAGAACACCGGGGAGCTGTTTTTT.

This clone was counted once. The chain employs TRBV29-1 and TRBJ1-1, with 12 bases fitting TRBD1. Trimming at V came to 7 bases and at J to 3 bases, leaving 6 bases not matched to a gene. The CDR3 is 14 amino acids. Germline V gene data show CDR1 as SQVTM and CDR2 as ANQGSEA. The DNA of the CDR3 is TGCAGCGCCCGGGACAGGGGGCGCGACACTGAAGCTTTCTTT. Residues: CSARDRGRDTEAFF.

V is TRBV19 and J is TRBJ2-7; D gene unclear. Germline V CDR1 and CDR2: LNHDA, SQIVND (reference sequence). The CDR3 contains 16 residues. Trimming removed 1 base at V and 2 bases at J, with 15 bases between. CDR3 protein: CASSIAGSGPTYEQYF. The CDR3, as DNA: TGTGCCAGTAGTATAGCTGGATCTGGGCCCACCTACGAGCAGTACTTC.

As for this clone: The same CDR3 also results from other DNA sequences found in this sample. The chain has TRBV5-1 and TRBJ1-1; weak D call: TRBD1 (5 bases). Trimming cost V 4 bases and J 3 bases, with 10 bases left between them. The CDR3 consists of 13 residues. Germline CDR1 and CDR2: SGHRS and YFSETQ. The CDR3 reads CASSPRGDTEAFF. The CDR3 DNA is TGCGCCAGCAGCCCACGGGGGGACACTGAAGCTTTCTTT.

The V gene is TRBV28, the J gene TRBJ1-4, with D perhaps matching TRBD1 (5 bases). Deletions cut 5 bases from V and 0 bases from J, with 7 bases between. The CDR3 totals 14 residues. Germline values: CDR1 MDHEN, CDR2 SYDVKM. The CDR3 loop reads CASSTTATNEKLFF. In nucleotides, the CDR3 is TGTGCCAGCAGTACGACAGCAACTAATGAAAAACTGTTTTTT.

The rearrangement links TRBV5-4 to TRBJ2-2; perhaps D is TRBD1 or TRBD2 (5 bases each). CDR1 is SGHNT, CDR2 YYREEE, per germline (reference sequence). Trimming shortened V by 3 bases and J by 6 bases, and 12 bases separated the two germline ends. The CDR3 length is 14 residues. This CDR3 reads CASSYPLGAGELFF. The CDR3 DNA sequence: TGTGCCAGCAGCTACCCCCTGGGGGCCGGGGAGCTGTTTTTT.

The chain has TRBV7-9 and TRBJ1-3, with D possibly being TRBD1 (6 bases). V gave up 4 bases and J gave up 3 bases, with 13 bases separating them. Per germline, CDR1 SEHNR and CDR2 FQNEAQ (reference sequence). This CDR3 region has 15 residues. CDR3 residues: CASSWDNLSGNTIYF. CDR3 in DNA: TGTGCCAGCAGCTGGGACAATCTCAGTGGAAACACCATATATTTT.

CDR3 sequence: CASSRDRGMTDTQYF. The CDR3 nucleotides are TGTGCCAGCAGCCGGGACAGGGGGATGACAGATACGCAGTATTTT. The chain has TRBV5-6 and TRBJ2-3; 11 bases are shared with TRBD1. Germline CDR1 reads SGHDT; CDR2 reads YYEEEE. Losses at the gene ends were 4 bases for V and 3 bases for J; bases not matched to a gene: 4. The CDR3 spans 15 residues.

J is TRBJ2-7 and V is TRBV7-9; D unresolved. The ends were cut back, 5 bases at V and 7 bases at J, with 9 bases in the middle. CDR1 is SEHNR and CDR2 is FQNEAQ in the germline V gene (reference sequence). CDR3 length: 11 amino acids. The DNA for the CDR3 is TGTGCCAGCAGCCCAATCCTGGAGCAGTACTTC. Amino acid sequence: CASSPILEQYF.

This clone was detected once. The chain has TRBV5-1 and TRBJ2-3; TRBD2 matches 10 bases. The V gene end was trimmed by 4 bases and the J gene end by 4 bases; junction bases not matched to a gene: 6. Germline-derived CDR1 and CDR2 are SGHRS and YFSETQ. The CDR3 runs 15 residues. CDR3 sequence: CASSPRTSGPDTQYF. CDR3 nucleotides: TGCGCCAGCAGCCCCCGGACTAGCGGCCCAGATACGCAGTATTTT.

This chain joins TRBV7-8 and TRBJ1-6; no definite D call. V lost 5 bases and J 9 bases, leaving 17 bases between the germline ends. The CDR3 runs 15 residues. CDR1 and CDR2 (germline): SGHVS, FQNEAQ. The CDR3 here is CASSPPDFMGSPLHF. CDR3 nucleotide sequence: TGTGCCAGCAGCCCCCCTGATTTCATGGGTTCACCCCTCCACTTT.

The chain carries TRBV6-6 and TRBJ1-5; D call uncertain. CDR3 length: 13 residues. V was shortened by 6 bases and J by 5 bases, with 11 bases between the two germline ends. Germline values: CDR1 MNHNY, CDR2 SVGAGI (reference sequence). CDR3 protein: CASSPVQDQPQHF. The CDR3 nucleotides are TGTGCCAGCAGCCCCGTTCAGGATCAGCCCCAGCATTTT.

This clone was counted many times. At the DNA level, this CDR3 is encoded by other sequences in the same sample as well. The J gene is TRBJ2-2, the V gene TRBV7-9, with D perhaps matching TRBD2 (6 bases). The CDR3 spans 16 residues. The germline V gene has CDR1 SEHNR and CDR2 FQNEAQ (reference sequence). Trimming stripped 5 bases from V and 4 bases from J, with 17 bases between. CDR3 protein: CASSHEMGRSTGELFF. In DNA form, the CDR3 reads TGTGCCAGCAGCCACGAGATGGGGAGGAGCACCGGGGAGCTGTTTTTT.

The chain combines TRBV5-6 with TRBJ1-2; D is unresolved. Germline V gene lookup returns CDR1 SGHDT and CDR2 YYEEEE. V was shortened by 0 bases and J by 4 bases, with 7 bases between the two germline ends. The CDR3 loop spans 13 amino acids. This CDR3 is CASSLGAGYGYTF. DNA for the CDR3: TGTGCCAGCAGCTTGGGAGCAGGCTATGGCTACACCTTC.

This clone is a singleton in its sample. V is TRBV7-9 and J is TRBJ2-3; 8 nucleotides agree with TRBD2. Trimming cost V 6 bases and J 5 bases; bases outside gene matches: 10. This CDR3 is 15 amino acids long. Germline CDR1 is SEHNR and CDR2 is FQNEAQ (reference sequence). The CDR3 DNA follows: TGTGCCAGCAGTTCTGACGGGACTAGGGGAGATACGCAGTATTTT. Translating it yields CASSSDGTRGDTQYF.

The genes are TRBV5-6 and TRBJ2-7; D gene uncertain. Trimming stripped 0 bases from V and 1 base from J, with 5 bases between. Germline V lookup: CDR1 SGHDT, CDR2 YYEEEE. This CDR3 region has 13 residues. The CDR3: CASSLEGSYEQYF. In DNA, the CDR3 is TGTGCCAGCAGCTTGGAAGGGTCCTACGAGCAGTACTTC.

J is TRBJ2-3 and V is TRBV6-1; no firm D call. The V end was cut by 0 bases, the J end by 3 bases, with 13 bases between. CDR1 and CDR2 from the germline V gene are MNHNS and SASEGT. The CDR3 is 16 amino acids. This chain's CDR3 is CASSEASGLGTDTQYF. The CDR3 DNA reads TGTGCCAGCAGTGAAGCATCCGGGCTTGGGACAGATACGCAGTATTTT.

The count of this clone is one. The chain has TRBV11-2 and TRBJ2-1; D possibly corresponds to TRBD2 (6 bases). CDR3 length equals 15 residues. Looked up from germline, CDR1 is SGHAT and CDR2 is FQNNGV. V dropped 3 bases and J dropped 3 bases, with 12 bases sitting between them. CDR3 sequence: CASSFGGGHYNEQFF. The DNA for the CDR3 is TGTGCCAGCAGCTTTGGGGGAGGCCACTACAATGAGCAGTTCTTC.